This TCR beta chain was found in a study of regulatory T cells in long-lasting Graves disease. With iRepertoire HTBI primers and Arm-PCR of CDR3 regions, TCR beta libraries were built. TCRdb re-analysed the multiplex PCR reads in MiXCR, keeping a single row per CDR3 protein. The table shows approximately 400,000 distinct CDR3 sequences, with 14% to 15% occurring only once. This clonotype was recorded a few times. The target antigen is unknown. Study findings and constraints: Persistent disease preferred TRBV28, TRBJ1-2 and TRBJ2-5; new disease, TRBV20-1 and TRBJ2-1. Persistent patients shared more public clonotypes (2,741) than newly diagnosed patients (966).

V shed 5 bases and J shed 0 bases, with 13 bases lying between them. The CDR3 sequence is 16 residues long. Germline V CDR1 and CDR2: LNHDA, SQIVND (reference sequence). The time point is: newly diagnosed GD, antithyroid drugs for less than 3 months. Researchers made the TCR library from RNA that was extracted from PBMCs. These data are also associated with another study on T cells in Graves' hyperthyroidism and ophthalmopathy. In that study: Most thyroid clonotypes expanded above 0.001 appeared in blood too.

This clonotype was obtained from a woman between 25 and 40 years old with Graves disease. The sequencing used peripheral blood mononuclear cells (PBMCs), collected at new diagnosis, from a patient treated with antithyroid drugs. The chain recombines TRBV19 with TRBJ2-2, with TRBD1 as a possible D gene (5 bases). CDR3 region: CASSRMTEANTGELFF. Here the CDR3 DNA reads TGTGCCAGTAGTCGAATGACAGAGGCGAACACCGGGGAGCTGTTTTTT.